The present entry profiles one TCR beta chain with its context. Using immunoSEQ multiplex PCR, the repertoire was profiled, and TCRdb retains in-frame clones only, with some absent. The table lists approximately 90,000 clones, roughly 83% of them singletons, with 30% to 40% in the top ten. This entry is derived from a study of control samples from healthy donors and cancer patients. V was cut by 2 bases and J by 5 bases, with 13 bases left in between. The CDR3 sequence is 16 residues long. Looked up from germline, CDR1 is MNHNS and CDR2 is SASEGT. The sequence came from a man aged 65 to 79 with lung cancer. This rearrangement joins TRBV6-1 to TRBJ1-6; D gene unclear. Source material: PBMCs. CDR3 sequence (DNA): TGTGCCAGCAGTGAAAGTATAACCAGAGATAATTCACCCCTCCACTTT. As protein: CASSESITRDNSPLHF.